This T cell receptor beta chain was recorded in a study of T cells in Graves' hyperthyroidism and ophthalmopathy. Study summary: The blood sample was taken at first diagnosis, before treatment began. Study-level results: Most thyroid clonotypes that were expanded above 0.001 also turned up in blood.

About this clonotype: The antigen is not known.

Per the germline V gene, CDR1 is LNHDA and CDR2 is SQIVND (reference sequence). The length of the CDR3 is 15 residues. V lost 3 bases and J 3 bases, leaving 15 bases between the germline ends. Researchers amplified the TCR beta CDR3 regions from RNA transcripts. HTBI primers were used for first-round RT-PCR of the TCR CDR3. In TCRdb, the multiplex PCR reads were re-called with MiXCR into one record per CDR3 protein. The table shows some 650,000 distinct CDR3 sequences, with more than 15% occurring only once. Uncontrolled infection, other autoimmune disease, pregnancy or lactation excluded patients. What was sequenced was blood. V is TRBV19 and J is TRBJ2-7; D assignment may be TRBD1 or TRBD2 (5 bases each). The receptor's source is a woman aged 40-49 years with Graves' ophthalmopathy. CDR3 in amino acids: CASSMGTSGNYEQYF. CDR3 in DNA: TGTGCCAGTAGTATGGGGACGTCGGGCAACTACGAGCAGTACTTC.